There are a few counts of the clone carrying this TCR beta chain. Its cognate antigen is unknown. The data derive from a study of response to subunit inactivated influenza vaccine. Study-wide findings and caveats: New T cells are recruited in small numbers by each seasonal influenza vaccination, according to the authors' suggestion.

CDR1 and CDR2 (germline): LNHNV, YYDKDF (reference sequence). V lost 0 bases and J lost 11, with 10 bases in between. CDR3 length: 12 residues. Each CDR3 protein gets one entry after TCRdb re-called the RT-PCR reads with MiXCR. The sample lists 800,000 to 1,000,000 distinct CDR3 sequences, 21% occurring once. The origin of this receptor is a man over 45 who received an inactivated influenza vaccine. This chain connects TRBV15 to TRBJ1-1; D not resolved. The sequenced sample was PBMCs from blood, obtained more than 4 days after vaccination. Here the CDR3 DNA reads TGTGCCACCAGCAGAGATTCGGGGTGGGCTTTCTTT. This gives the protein CATSRDSGWAFF.